This is a list of T cell receptor beta chains from one sample in a study of T cells in Graves' hyperthyroidism and ophthalmopathy. TCRdb reanalysed the multiplex PCR reads using MiXCR and keeps one entry per CDR3 protein. The top ten hold around 3.5% of the sample, which has hundreds of thousands of distinct CDR3 sequences, roughly 15% seen once. The sequenced sample consisted of blood. The receptors were sampled from a woman aged 40 to 50 with Graves' ophthalmopathy. Both conserved end residues are part of each CDR3. D genes are given only for firm matches. Clone size is not always given. Where it is, it says once, few, many or a class for expanded clones.

V	D	size	J	DNA	CDR3
TRBV12-3/TRBV12-4	NA	NA	TRBJ1-3	TGTGCCAGCAGTTTAGGAGCCGACTCTGGAAACACCATATATTTT	CASSLGADSGNTIYF
TRBV6-1	NA	many	TRBJ2-3	TGTGCCAGTAGTGCGACCGCAGATACGCAGTATTTT	CASSATADTQYF
TRBV7-8	TRBD2	NA	TRBJ2-7	TGTGCCAGCAGCTTAGTTGGCGGGGGGTCCGGCTACGAGCAGTACTTC	CASSLVGGGSGYEQYF
TRBV12-3/TRBV12-4	NA	many	TRBJ2-5	TGTGCCAGCAGCGCGATACAAGAGACCCAGTACTTC	CASSAIQETQYF
TRBV11-1	NA	many	TRBJ1-1	TGTGCCAGCAGCTTAGCTCCTTGGACTGAAGCTTTCTTT	CASSLAPWTEAFF
TRBV18	TRBD1	few	TRBJ1-2	TGTGCCAGCTCACCACCGAGCACAGGGGGGAACGGCTACACCTTC	CASSPPSTGGNGYTF
TRBV20-1	NA	few	TRBJ1-3	TGCAGTGCTAGAGATTTCCCTGGAAACACCATATATTTT	CSARDFPGNTIYF
TRBV20-1	NA	few	TRBJ2-1	TGCAGTGTATTCTACAGGGTAGCGGGCCTCTCCTACAATGAGCAGTTCTTC	CSVFYRVAGLSYNEQFF
TRBV28	TRBD2	many	TRBJ2-3	TGTGCCAGAATCCGGGACTACGGACTCACAGATACGCAGTATTTT	CARIRDYGLTDTQYF
TRBV19	NA	NA	TRBJ1-5	TGTGCCAGTAGTCCTAACAATCAGCCCCAGCATTTT	CASSPNNQPQHF
TRBV6-1	NA	many	TRBJ1-2	TGTGCCAGCAGGATACAGGGTGAACCACCAACTGGCTACACCTTC	CASRIQGEPPTGYTF
TRBV15	TRBD2	once	TRBJ2-3	TGTGCCACCAGCAGAGGGAAGCGGGAAGCCACAGATACGCAGTATTTT	CATSRGKREATDTQYF
TRBV12-3/TRBV12-4	NA	many	TRBJ1-5	TGTGCCAGCAGTGGGTCGGCCGAGAGCAATCAGCCCCAGCATTTT	CASSGSAESNQPQHF
TRBV28	TRBD1	many	TRBJ1-5	TGTGCCAGCAGCCCCTCCGGACAGGGGGATAATCAGCCCCAGCATTTT	CASSPSGQGDNQPQHF
TRBV6-5	NA	NA	TRBJ2-5	TGTGCCAGCAGTTACTCCCCGGCGGAAGAGACCCAGTACTTC	CASSYSPAEETQYF
TRBV20-1	NA	few	TRBJ2-7	TGCAGTGCTAGGAGGGAGGGGGAAAACTACTACGAGCAGTACTTC	CSARREGENYYEQYF
TRBV6-1	NA	few	TRBJ2-7	TGTGCCAGCGGCGCCAGATTAGGGTTCGCCTACGAGCAGTACTTC	CASGARLGFAYEQYF
TRBV28	NA	many	TRBJ2-1	TGTGCCAGCAGGCATCGGCGGGCCTACAATGAGCAGTTCTTC	CASRHRRAYNEQFF
TRBV27	TRBD2	few	TRBJ2-7	TGTGCCAGCAGTCCCCAGACTAGCGCTACCTACGAGCAGTACTTC	CASSPQTSATYEQYF
TRBV2	TRBD2	many	TRBJ2-6	TGTGCCAGCACTAGCGGGATTGGGGCCAACGTCCTGACTTTC	CASTSGIGANVLTF
TRBV6-2/TRBV6-3	TRBD2	NA	TRBJ2-5	TGTGCCAGCAGTTACTCGATGGTAGCGGGGGGCCAAGAGACCCAGTACTTC	CASSYSMVAGGQETQYF
TRBV9	NA	once	TRBJ2-5	TGTGCCAGCAGCGTGAGGGGGGGACATGGAGAGACCCAGTACTTC	CASSVRGGHGETQYF
TRBV18	TRBD1	NA	TRBJ1-1	TGTGCCAGCTCACCACCGGGCAGGGGGGGGAACACTGAAGCTTTCTTT	CASSPPGRGGNTEAFF
TRBV12-3/TRBV12-4	TRBD2	NA	TRBJ2-1	TGTGCCAGCAGCCCTAGCGGGAGTTTATATGAGCAGTTCTTC	CASSPSGSLYEQFF
TRBV6-2/TRBV6-3	TRBD2	many	TRBJ2-1	TGTGCCAGCAGTTACACGGCTAGCGGCCACTCCTACAATGAGCAGTTCTTC	CASSYTASGHSYNEQFF
TRBV28	TRBD2	many	TRBJ2-5	TGTGCCAGCAGAAGGACTAGCGGGAGCCAGTACTTC	CASRRTSGSQYF
TRBV28	NA	NA	TRBJ2-3	TGTGCCAGCAGCAAAGGGTTCATCGCAGATACGCAGTATTTT	CASSKGFIADTQYF
TRBV12-3/TRBV12-4	NA	many	TRBJ2-3	TGTGCCAGCAGTTCCTGGGGGGGCGTTAGAGATACGCAGTATTTT	CASSSWGGVRDTQYF
TRBV11-1	TRBD2	many	TRBJ2-7	TGTGCCAGCAGCTTTTCAACTAGCGGAACCTACGAGCAGTACTTC	CASSFSTSGTYEQYF
TRBV3-1	NA	many	TRBJ1-1	TGTGCCAGCAGCCAACCTCCGGAGAACACTGAAGCTTTCTTT	CASSQPPENTEAFF
TRBV7-9	TRBD1	NA	TRBJ1-1	TGTGCCAGCAGCGCCCGGGACAGGGAGATGAACACTGAAGCTTTCTTT	CASSARDREMNTEAFF
TRBV2	NA	NA	TRBJ2-4	TGTGCCAGCAGGACCAAAACAGGGTATATTCAGTACTTC	CASRTKTGYIQYF
TRBV9	NA	few	TRBJ1-5	TGTGCCAGCAGCGTAGTTTGGCGTCAGCCCCAGCATTTT	CASSVVWRQPQHF
TRBV9	NA	NA	TRBJ2-3	TGTGCCAGCAGCCCGAAGGGGGGCCAGGCAGATACGCAGTATTTT	CASSPKGGQADTQYF